Detailed here is one T cell receptor beta chain. This record comes from a study of T-cell memory formation after mild COVID-19. TCRdb analysed the 5' RACE reads with MiXCR anew, one entry per CDR3 protein. This table holds roughly 410,000 distinct CDR3 sequences, about 24% found once. The sequenced sample consisted of PBMCs or a T cell subset sorted from them (not recorded which). This TCR derives from an adult woman who had mild COVID-19 (a few samples of this study predate the infection). Cell type and time point are not known.

DNA for the CDR3: TGTGCCTGGAGTGTACCCGCGACAGTTCCAGCCTACGAGCAGTACTTC. This gives the protein CAWSVPATVPAYEQYF. The rearrangement links TRBV30 to TRBJ2-7, with a possible D match to TRBD1 (5 bases). Trimming shortened V by 0 bases and J by 2 bases, and 17 bases separated the two germline ends. The CDR3 is 16 residues long. Germline CDR1 reads GTSNPN; CDR2 reads SVGIG (reference sequence).